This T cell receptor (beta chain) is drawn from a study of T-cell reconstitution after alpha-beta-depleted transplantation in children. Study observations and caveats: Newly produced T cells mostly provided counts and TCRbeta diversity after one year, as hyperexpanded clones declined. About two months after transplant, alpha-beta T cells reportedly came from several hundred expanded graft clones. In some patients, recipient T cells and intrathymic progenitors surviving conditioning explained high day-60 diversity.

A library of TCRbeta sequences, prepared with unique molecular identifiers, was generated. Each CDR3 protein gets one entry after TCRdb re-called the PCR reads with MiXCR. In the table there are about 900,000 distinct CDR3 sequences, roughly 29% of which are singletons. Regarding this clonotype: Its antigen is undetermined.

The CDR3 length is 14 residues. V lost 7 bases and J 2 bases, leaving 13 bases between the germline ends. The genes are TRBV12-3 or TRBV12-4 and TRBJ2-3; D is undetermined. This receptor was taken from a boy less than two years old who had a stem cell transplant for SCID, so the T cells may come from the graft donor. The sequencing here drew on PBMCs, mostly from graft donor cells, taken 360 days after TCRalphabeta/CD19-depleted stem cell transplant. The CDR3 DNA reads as TGTGCCAGCACCCCGGGTCCGCTCACAGATACGCAGTATTTT. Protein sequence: CASTPGPLTDTQYF.